The present entry profiles one T cell receptor (beta chain) with its context. This record belongs to a study of blood T cell repertoires in COVID-19. Background on the study: From the United States, Italy and Spain came samples of acute and convalescent COVID-19.

Participants came from 20 to 25 US areas, aged roughly 18 to 95 years. The repertoire was sequenced with immunoSEQ multiplex PCR; TCRdb's copy has only in-frame clones and lacks some. Of a few hundred thousand clones listed, 80% to 85% are singletons. This TCR was sampled from a man between 35 and 55 years old who had been exposed to COVID-19. Specimen: PBMCs or T cells enriched from blood (not recorded which).

The CDR3 here is CASSQVTRLAAYEQYF. Written as DNA, the CDR3 is TGTGCCAGCAGCCAAGTGACGCGGCTAGCGGCCTACGAGCAGTACTTC. The rearrangement joins TRBV4-2 to TRBJ2-7; TRBD2 agrees at 7 bases. Germline trimming cut 1 base from V and 2 bases from J; bases unmatched to any gene: 8. The CDR3 sequence is 16 residues long. Germline lookup yields CDR1 LGHNA and CDR2 YNFKEQ.